The clone carrying this T cell receptor (beta chain) was detected only a few times. The CDR3 is 16 amino acids. CDR1 SGDLS and CDR2 YYNGEE come from the germline V gene. Trimming took 1 base from V and 5 from J; bases not matched to a gene: 11. The entry originates in a study of CD8 T cells in ankylosing spondylitis. Using quantitative 5'-RACE with molecular barcodes, the authors made TCR beta libraries. A single record per CDR3 protein comes from TCRdb applying MiXCR to the 5' RACE reads. Here the sample spans roughly 180,000 distinct CDR3 sequences, roughly 13% being singletons. The specimen sequenced was blood, either unsorted or a sorted T cell fraction (not recorded which). The chain uses TRBV9 and TRBJ2-5; 7 nucleotides match TRBD2. The receptor was derived from a male donor with ankylosing spondylitis or in good health (not recorded which). The CDR3 coding sequence is TGTGCCAGCAGCGTATATAGCGGGTCGGGTGAGGAGACCCAGTACTTC. It encodes CASSVYSGSGEETQYF.